The present T cell receptor beta chain was sequenced within a study of shared clonotypes between healthy human individuals. Libraries were prepared by immunoSEQ multiplex PCR; TCRdb keeps only in-frame clonotypes and omits some of them. The sample consists of 2.3 million or so clones, 85% to 95% of them appearing once. The CDR3 contains 15 residues. V was cut by 1 base and J by 2 bases, with 11 bases left in between. Germline values: CDR1 LNHNV, CDR2 YYDKDF (reference sequence). Material for sequencing was naive CD4+ T cells from PBMCs. The subset is: CD45RA+ positively selected. The V call is TRBV15, the J call TRBJ1-2; possible D gene TRBD1, 5 bases. This sequence originates from a man between 18 and 35 years old in good health. Some clones in this sample may be carry-over from other donors' samples. In nucleotides, the CDR3 is TGTGCCACCAGCAGAGCAAGAAAGGGGAACTATGGCTACACCTTC. Residues: CATSRARKGNYGYTF.